The 21 T cell receptor beta chains reported below all come from one sample, sequenced in a study of T cell responses to AZD1222 COVID-19 vaccine. Libraries were prepared by immunoSEQ multiplex PCR; TCRdb keeps only in-frame clonotypes and omits some of them. This table has approximately 180,000 clones, about 88% appearing once. The specimen was peripheral blood, collected on day 0 of AZD1222 vaccination. The receptors were gathered from an adult in good health.

The rearrangement links TRBV10-3 to TRBJ2-1; 7 bases are shared with TRBD1. Trimming at V came to 10 bases and at J to 0 bases, leaving 3 bases not matched to a gene. The CDR3 has 13 residues. Germline V gives CDR1 ENHRY, CDR2 SYGVKD. The CDR3 protein is CATGTDSYNEQFF. The CDR3 DNA follows: TGTGCCACCGGGACAGACTCCTACAATGAGCAGTTCTTC.

This clone was detected once. The V gene is TRBV30, the J gene TRBJ1-5, with 8 bases identical to TRBD1. Looked up from germline, CDR1 is GTSNPN and CDR2 is SVGIG (reference sequence). The CDR3 extends over 15 amino acids. The V and J ends lost 4 bases and 0 bases, in that order; junction bases with no gene match: 5. The CDR3 region has the DNA TGTGCCTGGAAAGGACAGGGTCCTAGCAATCAGCCCCAGCATTTT. Its translation is CAWKGQGPSNQPQHF.

This chain connects TRBV19 to TRBJ1-1; possibly TRBD1 for D (5 bases). The length of the CDR3 is 16 residues. Deletions cut 4 bases from V and 1 base from J, with 16 bases between. The germline V gene encodes CDR1 LNHDA and CDR2 SQIVND (reference sequence). In DNA form, the CDR3 reads TGTGCCAGTAGTAGACCCCCCAGGGATGGGAACACTGAAGCTTTCTTT. As protein: CASSRPPRDGNTEAFF.

V is TRBV7-2 and J is TRBJ1-1; D is undetermined. This CDR3 is 14 amino acids long. V lost 2 bases, J lost 1 base, and 8 bases lay in between. Per the germline V gene, CDR1 is SGHTA and CDR2 is FQGNSA. The CDR3 nucleotides are TGTGCCAGCAGCTTACAAGGTGGGAACACTGAAGCTTTCTTT. Translated: CASSLQGGNTEAFF.

This chain links TRBV11-3 with TRBJ1-1; 8 bases align to TRBD1. The CDR3 runs 13 residues. Germline lookup yields CDR1 SGHNT and CDR2 YENEEA. The V and J ends lost 5 bases and 4 bases, in that order; junction bases with no gene match: 3. In DNA form, the CDR3 reads TGTGCCAGCAGCCTGACAGGGGCCACTGAAGCTTTCTTT. It encodes CASSLTGATEAFF.

The chain combines TRBV6-1 with TRBJ2-3; TRBD2 is a possible D gene (6 bases). Germline V gene sequence: CDR1 MNHNS, CDR2 SASEGT. The CDR3 covers 15 residues. V dropped 5 bases and J dropped 0 bases, with 12 bases sitting between them. The CDR3 nucleotides are TGTGCCAGCAGTTCCACGGGAGCTAGCACAGATACGCAGTATTTT. This codes for CASSSTGASTDTQYF.

CDR3 sequence (DNA): TGTGCCAGTAGTCCCTTTGCAACTAATGAAAAACTGTTTTTT. Amino acids: CASSPFATNEKLFF. J is TRBJ1-4 and V is TRBV19, with D unclear. This CDR3 is 14 amino acids long. V was pared by 5 bases and J by 0 bases, with 7 bases between. The V gene's germline CDR1 is LNHDA and CDR2 SQIVND (reference sequence).

This clone came up once. The J gene is TRBJ2-1, the V gene TRBV6-1; D may correspond to TRBD1 or TRBD2 (6 bases each). Deletions cut 1 base from V and 6 bases from J, with 13 bases between. This CDR3 comprises 15 residues. Germline CDR1 reads MNHNS; CDR2 reads SASEGT. The CDR3 nucleotides are TGTGCCAGCAGTGAAGGTTCGGGGGCCCGCAATGAGCAGTTCTTC. Its translation: CASSEGSGARNEQFF.

The CDR3: CASTPGGPTDTQYF. CDR3 sequence (DNA): TGTGCCAGCACCCCGGGAGGGCCCACAGATACGCAGTATTTT. V gene TRBV7-6 combines with J gene TRBJ2-3, with 8 positions matching TRBD2. V lost 7 bases to trimming and J lost 2 bases; unmatched junction nucleotides: 5. CDR1 SGHVS and CDR2 FNYEAQ come from the germline V gene. The CDR3 has 14 amino acids.

V usage is TRBV28 and J usage is TRBJ2-7, with TRBD2 identical over 14 bases. The V and J ends lost 3 bases and 7 bases, in that order; junction bases with no gene match: 8. This CDR3 has 16 residues. Germline CDR1 and CDR2: MDHEN and SYDVKM. The CDR3 region is CASSFVGLAGAQEQYF. The CDR3 region has the DNA TGTGCCAGCAGTTTTGTGGGACTAGCGGGAGCTCAGGAGCAGTACTTC.

The rearrangement links TRBV2 to TRBJ2-7; a possible D gene is TRBD2 (5 bases). The CDR3 runs 14 residues. Germline CDR1 is SNHLY and CDR2 is FYNNEI. V was pared by 3 bases and J by 0 bases, with 9 bases between. The CDR3 coding sequence is TGTGCCAGCAGTGAGGGCGGGTACTCCTACGAGCAGTACTTC. This sequence encodes CASSEGGYSYEQYF.

The chain couples TRBV7-3 to TRBJ2-1; D uncertain. V dropped 4 bases and J dropped 8 bases, with 12 bases sitting between them. This CDR3 spans 13 amino acids. The germline CDR1 and CDR2 sequences are SGHTA and FQGTGA. The chain's CDR3 is CASSSSNVDEQFF. CDR3 DNA: TGTGCCAGCAGCTCATCCAATGTGGATGAGCAGTTCTTC.

Of note for this clone: The identical CDR3 is also encoded by other nucleotide sequences in the sample. This rearrangement joins TRBV5-1 to TRBJ1-5, with TRBD1 matching 8 bases. Germline CDR1 reads SGHRS; CDR2 reads YFSETQ. V lost 4 bases, J lost 6 bases, and 6 bases stayed unmatched. This CDR3 comprises 14 residues. The CDR3 region is CASSSGQGGQPQHF. For the CDR3, the DNA is TGCGCCAGCAGCAGCGGACAGGGTGGTCAGCCCCAGCATTTT.

This clone was seen a few times. V usage is TRBV19 and J usage is TRBJ1-2; the D gene is possibly TRBD1 (6 bases). V shed 8 bases and J shed 7 bases, with 17 bases lying between them. Germline V lookup: CDR1 LNHDA, CDR2 SQIVND (reference sequence). The CDR3 contains 13 residues. The CDR3 DNA is TGTGCCAGTGCCTACAGGGATCTTGTTGGCTACACCTTC. It specifies CASAYRDLVGYTF.

This clone was recorded only once. The CDR3 DNA reads as TGTGCCAGCAGCGTAGGGCGGGAGATGGGCTACAATGAGCAGTTCTTC. Protein product: CASSVGREMGYNEQFF. V usage is TRBV9 and J usage is TRBJ2-1; 7 bases line up with TRBD2. CDR3 length equals 16 residues. Germline CDR1 SGDLS, CDR2 YYNGEE. J gave up 3 bases and V 0 bases, and 6 bases lay outside the gene matches. Full variable domain (remainder filled in from reference TRBV9 and TRBJ2-1): DSGVTQTPKHLITATGQRVTLRCSPRSGDLSVYWYQQSLDQGLQFLIQYYNGEERAKGNILERFSAQQFPDLHSELNLSSLELGDSALYFCASSVGREMGYNEQFFGPGTRLTVL.

This clone appeared once. J is TRBJ1-2 and V is TRBV5-5; D may be TRBD1 (5 bases). The CDR3 is made up of 16 amino acids. Germline V gene sequence: CDR1 SGHKS, CDR2 YYEKEE (reference sequence). V was shortened by 3 bases and J by 7 bases, with 22 bases between the two germline ends. The CDR3 nucleotides are TGTGCCAGCAGCTCGGGGGTCATGGCACTGAAGAGTGGCTACACCTTC. This codes for CASSSGVMALKSGYTF. Combining the CDR3 with reference TRBV5-5 and TRBJ1-2 gives the whole variable domain DAGVTQSPTHLIKTRGQQVTLRCSPISGHKSVSWYQQVLGQGPQFIFQYYEKEERGRGNFPDRFSARQFPNYSSELNVNALLLGDSALYLCASSSGVMALKSGYTFGSGTRLTVV.

The chain carries TRBV7-9 and TRBJ2-7; 9 bases align to TRBD1. The V and J ends lost 5 bases and 1 base, in that order; junction bases with no gene match: 6. Germline V gene lookup returns CDR1 SEHNR and CDR2 FQNEAQ (reference sequence). This CDR3 spans 15 amino acids. For the CDR3, the DNA is TGTGCCAGCAGCCCAAGGGGGACAGGGTCCTACGAGCAGTACTTC. It translates to CASSPRGTGSYEQYF.

This clone was recorded only once. The V gene is TRBV24-1, the J gene TRBJ2-1, with D possibly matching TRBD1 (6 bases). Germline CDR1 is KGHDR and CDR2 is SFDVKD. The CDR3 is 16 amino acids. The V and J ends lost 4 bases and 1 base respectively, with 13 bases between them. The CDR3 DNA follows: TGTGCCACCAGTGACTCCGGGACACTTTCCTACAATGAGCAGTTCTTC. It yields the protein CATSDSGTLSYNEQFF.

CDR3 DNA sequence: TGTGCCACCAGCCAGGGGGCAAGGTCTGGAAACACCATATATTTT. Residues: CATSQGARSGNTIYF. The V call is TRBV15, the J call TRBJ1-3; TRBD1 aligns across 8 bases. From germline, CDR1 is LNHNV and CDR2 YYDKDF (reference sequence). V gave up 5 bases and J gave up 1 base; unmatched junction bases: 4. This CDR3 has 15 amino acids.

The V call is TRBV29-1, the J call TRBJ1-5, with a possible D match to TRBD1 (5 bases). V gave up 7 bases and J gave up 7 bases, with 17 bases separating them. The CDR3 runs 13 residues. The germline gives CDR1 SQVTM, CDR2 ANQGSEA. The CDR3 reads CSAQGSGGQPQHF. As DNA, the CDR3 is TGCAGCGCCCAAGGGTCGGGGGGGCAGCCCCAGCATTTT.

The chain couples TRBV9 to TRBJ1-2; D not certain. The CDR3 sequence is 12 residues long. V was clipped by 0 bases and J by 7 bases, with 7 bases between them. The V gene's germline CDR1 is SGDLS and CDR2 YYNGEE. CDR3 sequence reads: CASSVAQSGYTF. CDR3 sequence (DNA): TGTGCCAGCAGCGTAGCACAAAGTGGCTACACCTTC.